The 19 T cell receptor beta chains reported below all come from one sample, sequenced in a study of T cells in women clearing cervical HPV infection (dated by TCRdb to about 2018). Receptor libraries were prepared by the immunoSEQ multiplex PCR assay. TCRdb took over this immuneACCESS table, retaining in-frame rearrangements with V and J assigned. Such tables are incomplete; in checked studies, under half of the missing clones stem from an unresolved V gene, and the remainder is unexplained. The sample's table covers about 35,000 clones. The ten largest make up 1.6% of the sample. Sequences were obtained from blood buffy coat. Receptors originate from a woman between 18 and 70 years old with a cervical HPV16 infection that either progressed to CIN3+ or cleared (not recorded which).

CDR3 loop: CASSGQSYSNQPQHF. The CDR3 bases that were read are TGTGCCAGCAGTGGCCAGTCATATAGCAATCAGCCC. The V call is TRBV6-1, the J call TRBJ1-5; D unresolved. The sequence runs out 3 residues before the end of the CDR3; the remainder is reconstructed from the germline J gene. CDR1 MNHNS and CDR2 SASEGT come from the germline V gene. V was shortened by 4 bases and J by 0 bases, with 10 bases between the two germline ends. This CDR3 comprises 15 residues.

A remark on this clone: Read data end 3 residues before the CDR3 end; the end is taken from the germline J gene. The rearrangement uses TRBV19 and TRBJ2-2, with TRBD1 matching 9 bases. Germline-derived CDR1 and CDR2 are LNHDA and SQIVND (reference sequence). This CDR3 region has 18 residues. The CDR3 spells CASSIDRGIFGANEKLFF. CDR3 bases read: TGTGCCAGTAGTATTGACAGGGGGATCTTCGGGGCTAATGAAAAG.

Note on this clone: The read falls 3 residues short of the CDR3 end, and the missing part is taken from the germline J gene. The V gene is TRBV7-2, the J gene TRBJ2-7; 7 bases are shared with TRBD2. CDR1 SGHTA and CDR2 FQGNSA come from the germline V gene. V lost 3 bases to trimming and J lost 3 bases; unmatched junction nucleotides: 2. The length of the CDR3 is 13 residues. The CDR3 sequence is CASSFWDYYEQYF. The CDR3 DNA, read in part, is TGTGCCAGCAGCTTCTGGGACTACTACGAG.

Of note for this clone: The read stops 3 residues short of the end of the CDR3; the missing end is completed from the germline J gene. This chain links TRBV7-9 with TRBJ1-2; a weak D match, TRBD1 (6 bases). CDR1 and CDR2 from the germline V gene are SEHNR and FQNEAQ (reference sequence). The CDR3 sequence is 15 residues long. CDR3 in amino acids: CASSLVAGGSPDYTF. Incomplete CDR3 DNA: TGTGCCAGCAGCTTAGTTGCGGGGGGCTCACCCGAC.

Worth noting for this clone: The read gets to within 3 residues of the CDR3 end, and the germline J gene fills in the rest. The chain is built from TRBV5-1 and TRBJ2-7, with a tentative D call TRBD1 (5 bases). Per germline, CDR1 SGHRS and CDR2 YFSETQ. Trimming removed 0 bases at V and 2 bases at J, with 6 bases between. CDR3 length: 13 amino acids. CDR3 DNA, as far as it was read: TGCGCCAGCAGCTTGGGGACACCCTACGAG. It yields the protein CASSLGTPYE. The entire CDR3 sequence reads CASSLGTPYEQYF.

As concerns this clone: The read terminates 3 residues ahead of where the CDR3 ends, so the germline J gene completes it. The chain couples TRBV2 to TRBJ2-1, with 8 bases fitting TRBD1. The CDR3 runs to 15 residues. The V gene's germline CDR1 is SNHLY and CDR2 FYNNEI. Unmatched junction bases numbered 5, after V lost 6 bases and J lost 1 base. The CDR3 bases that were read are TGTGCCAGCAGCCTAGACAGGGGATCCTACAATGAG. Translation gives CASSLDRGSYNE. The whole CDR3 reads CASSLDRGSYNEQFF.

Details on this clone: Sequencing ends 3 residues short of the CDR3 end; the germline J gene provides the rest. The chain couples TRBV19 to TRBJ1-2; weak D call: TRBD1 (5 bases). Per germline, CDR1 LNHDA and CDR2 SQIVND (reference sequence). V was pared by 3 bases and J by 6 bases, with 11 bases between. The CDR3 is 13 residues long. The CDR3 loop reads CASSIWTSHGYTF. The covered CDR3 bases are TGTGCCAGTAGTATCTGGACATCTCATGGC.

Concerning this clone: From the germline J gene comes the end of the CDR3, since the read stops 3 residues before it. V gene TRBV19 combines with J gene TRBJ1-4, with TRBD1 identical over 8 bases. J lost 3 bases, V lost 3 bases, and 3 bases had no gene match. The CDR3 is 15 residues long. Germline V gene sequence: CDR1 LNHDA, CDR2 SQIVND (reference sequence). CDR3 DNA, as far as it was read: TGTGCCAGTAGTATGCAGGGGGCGTCTAATGAAAAA. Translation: CASSMQGASNEK. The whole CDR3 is CASSMQGASNEKLFF.

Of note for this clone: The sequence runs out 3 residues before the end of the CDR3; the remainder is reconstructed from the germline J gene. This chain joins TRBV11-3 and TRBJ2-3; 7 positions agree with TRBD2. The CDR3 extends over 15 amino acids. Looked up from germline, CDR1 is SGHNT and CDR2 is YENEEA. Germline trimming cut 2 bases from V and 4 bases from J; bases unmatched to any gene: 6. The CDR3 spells CASSLQGGGPDTQYF. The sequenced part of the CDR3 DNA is TGTGCCAGCAGCTTACAGGGCGGGGGTCCAGATACG.

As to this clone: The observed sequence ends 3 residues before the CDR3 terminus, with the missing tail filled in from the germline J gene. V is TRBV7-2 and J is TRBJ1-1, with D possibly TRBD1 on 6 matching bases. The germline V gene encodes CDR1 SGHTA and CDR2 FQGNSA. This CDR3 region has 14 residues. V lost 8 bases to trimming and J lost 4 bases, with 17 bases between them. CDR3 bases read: TGTGCCAGCTCGCGGGGGGGGGCACGCACTGAA. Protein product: CASSRGGARTE. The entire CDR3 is CASSRGGARTEAFF.

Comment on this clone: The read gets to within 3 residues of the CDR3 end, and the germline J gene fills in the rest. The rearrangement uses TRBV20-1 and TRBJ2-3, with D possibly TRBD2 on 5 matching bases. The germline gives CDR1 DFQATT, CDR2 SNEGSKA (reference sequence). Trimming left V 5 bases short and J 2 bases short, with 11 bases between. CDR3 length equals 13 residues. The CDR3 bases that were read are TGCAGTGCTCCTCTAGCTACCACAGATACG. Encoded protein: CSAPLATTDT. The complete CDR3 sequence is CSAPLATTDTQYF.

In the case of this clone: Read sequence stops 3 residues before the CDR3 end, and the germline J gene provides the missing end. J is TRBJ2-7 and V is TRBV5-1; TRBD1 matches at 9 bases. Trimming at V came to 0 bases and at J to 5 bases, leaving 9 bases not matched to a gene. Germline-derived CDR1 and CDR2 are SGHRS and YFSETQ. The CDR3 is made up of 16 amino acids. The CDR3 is CASSLERDREVDEQYF. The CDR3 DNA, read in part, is TGCGCCAGCAGCTTGGAGCGGGACAGGGAAGTCGACGAG.

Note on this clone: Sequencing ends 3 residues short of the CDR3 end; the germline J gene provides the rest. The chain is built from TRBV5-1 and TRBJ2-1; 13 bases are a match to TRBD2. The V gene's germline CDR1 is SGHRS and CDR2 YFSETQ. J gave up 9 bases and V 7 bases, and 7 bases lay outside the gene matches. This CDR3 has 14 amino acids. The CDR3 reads CASSTSGRAVEQFF. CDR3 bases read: TGCGCCAGCTCTACTAGCGGGAGGGCGGTTGAG.

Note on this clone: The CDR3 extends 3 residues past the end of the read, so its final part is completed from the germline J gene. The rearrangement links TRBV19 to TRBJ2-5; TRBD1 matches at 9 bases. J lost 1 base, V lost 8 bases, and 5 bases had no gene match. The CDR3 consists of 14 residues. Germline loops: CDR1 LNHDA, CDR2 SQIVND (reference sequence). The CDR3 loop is CASGVQGAQETQYF. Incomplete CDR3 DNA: TGTGCCAGTGGGGTACAGGGGGCCCAAGAGACC.

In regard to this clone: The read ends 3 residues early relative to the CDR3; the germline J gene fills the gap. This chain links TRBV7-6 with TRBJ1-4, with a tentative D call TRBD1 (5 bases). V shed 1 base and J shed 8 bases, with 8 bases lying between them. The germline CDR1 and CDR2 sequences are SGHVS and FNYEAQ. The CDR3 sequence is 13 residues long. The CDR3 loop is CASSLGTREKLFF. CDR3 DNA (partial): TGTGCCAGCAGCTTAGGGACACGGGAAAAA.

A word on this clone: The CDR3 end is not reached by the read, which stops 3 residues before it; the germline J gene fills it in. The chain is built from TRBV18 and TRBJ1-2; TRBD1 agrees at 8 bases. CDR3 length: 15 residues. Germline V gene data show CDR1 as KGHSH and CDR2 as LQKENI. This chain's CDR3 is CASSPITGGSGDYTF. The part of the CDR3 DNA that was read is TGTGCCAGCTCACCGATAACAGGGGGTTCGGGGGAC.

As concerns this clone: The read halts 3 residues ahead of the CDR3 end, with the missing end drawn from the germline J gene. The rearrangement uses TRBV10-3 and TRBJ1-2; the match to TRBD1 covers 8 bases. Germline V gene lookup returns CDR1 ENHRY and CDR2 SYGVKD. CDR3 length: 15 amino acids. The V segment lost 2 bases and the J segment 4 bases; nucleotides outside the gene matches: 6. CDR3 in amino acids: CAISEPGTGRYGYTF. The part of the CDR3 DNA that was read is TGTGCCATCAGTGAGCCGGGGACAGGTCGCTATGGC.

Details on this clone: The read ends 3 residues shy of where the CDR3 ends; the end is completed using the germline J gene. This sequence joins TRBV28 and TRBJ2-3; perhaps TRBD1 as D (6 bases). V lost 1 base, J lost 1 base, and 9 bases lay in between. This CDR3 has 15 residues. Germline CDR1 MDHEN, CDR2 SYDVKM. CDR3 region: CASSLYPGGTDTQYF. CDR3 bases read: TGTGCCAGCAGTTTATATCCAGGGGGCACAGATACG.

This chain's CDR3 is CASSIGWRGRSSYNEQFF. The sequenced CDR3 bases are TGTGCCAGTAGTATAGGGTGGCGGGGAAGGAGCTCCTACAATGAG. This chain links TRBV19 with TRBJ2-1, with D possibly matching TRBD2 (6 bases). The read terminates 3 residues ahead of where the CDR3 ends, so the germline J gene completes it. Germline assignment: CDR1 LNHDA and CDR2 SQIVND (reference sequence). V lost 1 base to trimming and J lost 0 bases, with 16 bases between them. This CDR3 region has 18 residues.